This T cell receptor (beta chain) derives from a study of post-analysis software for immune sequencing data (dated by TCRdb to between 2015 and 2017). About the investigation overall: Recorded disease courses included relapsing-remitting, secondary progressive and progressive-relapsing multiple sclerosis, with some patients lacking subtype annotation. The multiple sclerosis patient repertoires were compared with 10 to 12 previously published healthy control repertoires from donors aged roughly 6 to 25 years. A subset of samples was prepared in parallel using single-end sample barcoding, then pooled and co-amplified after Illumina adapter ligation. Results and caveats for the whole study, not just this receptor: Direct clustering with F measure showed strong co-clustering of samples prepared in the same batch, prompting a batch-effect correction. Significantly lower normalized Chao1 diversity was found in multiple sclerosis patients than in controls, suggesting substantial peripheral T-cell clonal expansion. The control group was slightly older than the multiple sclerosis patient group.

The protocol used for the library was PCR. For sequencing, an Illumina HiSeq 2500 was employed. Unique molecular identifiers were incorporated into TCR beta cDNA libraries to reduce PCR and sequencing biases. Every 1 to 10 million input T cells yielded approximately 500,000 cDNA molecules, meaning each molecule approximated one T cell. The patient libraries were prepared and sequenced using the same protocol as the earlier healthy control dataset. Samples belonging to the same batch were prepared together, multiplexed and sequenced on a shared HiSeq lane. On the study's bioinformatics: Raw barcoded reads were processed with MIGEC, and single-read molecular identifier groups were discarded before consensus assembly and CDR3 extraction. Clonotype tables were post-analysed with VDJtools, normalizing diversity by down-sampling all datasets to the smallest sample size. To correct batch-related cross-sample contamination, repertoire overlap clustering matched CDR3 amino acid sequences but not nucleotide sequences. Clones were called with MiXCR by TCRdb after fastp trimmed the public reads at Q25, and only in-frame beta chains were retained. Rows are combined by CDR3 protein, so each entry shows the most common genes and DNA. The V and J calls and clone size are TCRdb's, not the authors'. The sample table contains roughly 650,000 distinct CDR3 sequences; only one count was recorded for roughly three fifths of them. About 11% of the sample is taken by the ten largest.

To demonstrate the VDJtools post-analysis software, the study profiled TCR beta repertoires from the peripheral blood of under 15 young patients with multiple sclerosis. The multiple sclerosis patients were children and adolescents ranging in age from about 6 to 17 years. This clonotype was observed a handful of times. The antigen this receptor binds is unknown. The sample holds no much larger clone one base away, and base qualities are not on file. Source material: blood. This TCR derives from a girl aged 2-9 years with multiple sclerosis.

This receptor carries the CDR3 CASSYEGANEKLFF. The sequenced DNA: TGCGCCAGCAGCTACGAGGGGGCTAATGAAAAACTGTTTTTT. The sequence joins TRBV5-1 to TRBJ1-4, with TRBD1 as a weak D call on 6 bases. From cysteine to phenylalanine, the CDR3 is 14 amino acids long. The CDR3 DNA has 42 bases and is translated from base 1. From the germline V gene, CDR1 is SGHRS and CDR2 is YFSETQ. V loses 3 bases of germline sequence and J loses 3 bases, and the interval between the two ends is 9 bases.